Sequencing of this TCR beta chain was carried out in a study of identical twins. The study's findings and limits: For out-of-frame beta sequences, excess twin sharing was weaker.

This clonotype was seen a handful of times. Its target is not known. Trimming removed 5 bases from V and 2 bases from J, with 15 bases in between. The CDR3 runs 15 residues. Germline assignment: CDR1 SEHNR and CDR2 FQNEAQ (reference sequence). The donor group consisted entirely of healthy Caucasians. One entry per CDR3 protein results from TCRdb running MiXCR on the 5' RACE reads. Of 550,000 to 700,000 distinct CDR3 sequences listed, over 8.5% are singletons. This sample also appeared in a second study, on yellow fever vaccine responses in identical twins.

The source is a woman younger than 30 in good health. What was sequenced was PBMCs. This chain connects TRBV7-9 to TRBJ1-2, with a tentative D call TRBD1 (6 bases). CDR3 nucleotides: TGTGCCAGCAGCCGAGCGGGCAGGGGCAACTATGGCTACACCTTC. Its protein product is CASSRAGRGNYGYTF.